This T cell receptor beta chain stems from a study of T cells after posttransplantation cyclophosphamide. Remarks on this clone: The antigen remains undetermined.

Study-wide results and limits: Later post-transplant blood repertoires were often dominated by donor CD8+ memory clones. After PTCy, TRB diversity resembled that of CNI/methotrexate controls.

Germline V CDR1 and CDR2: LGHNA, YNFKEQ. Trimming took 5 bases from V and 3 from J; bases not matched to a gene: 9. The CDR3 runs 17 residues. Measured with immunoSEQ multiplex PCR; TCRdb has only the in-frame clones, and not every one. The sample lists thousands of clones; about 98% were seen once. This chain uses TRBV4-2 with TRBJ2-2; 10 positions match TRBD2. The sequenced sample consisted of naive CD8+ T cells sorted from PBMCs. This receptor was identified in a woman in her twenties or thirties in good health and a related stem cell transplant donor. For the CDR3, the DNA is TGTGCCAGCAGCGGGGTAGCGGGGGGCCCTTACACCGGGGAGCTGTTTTTT. The encoded protein is CASSGVAGGPYTGELFF.